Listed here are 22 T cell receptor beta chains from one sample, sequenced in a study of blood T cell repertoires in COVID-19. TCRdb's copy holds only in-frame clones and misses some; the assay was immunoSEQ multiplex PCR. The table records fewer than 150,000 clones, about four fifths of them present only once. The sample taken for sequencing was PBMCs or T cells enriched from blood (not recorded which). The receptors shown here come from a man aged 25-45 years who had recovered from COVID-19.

CDR3 region: CASSLVDRFNGYTF. In nucleotides, the CDR3 is TGTGCCAGCAGCTTAGTCGACAGATTCAATGGCTACACCTTC. The chain has TRBV7-9 and TRBJ1-2; possibly TRBD1 for D (5 bases). Germline assignment: CDR1 SEHNR and CDR2 FQNEAQ (reference sequence). The V gene lost 1 base and the J gene lost 6 bases, with 12 bases spanning the gap. There are 14 residues in the CDR3. The variable domain in full, with the rest retrieved from reference TRBV7-9 and TRBJ1-2, is DTGVSQNPRHKITKRGQNVTFRCDPISEHNRLYWYRQTLGQGPEFLTYFQNEAQLEKSRLLSDRFSAERPKGSFSTLEIQRTEQGDSAMYLCASSLVDRFNGYTFGSGTRLTVV.

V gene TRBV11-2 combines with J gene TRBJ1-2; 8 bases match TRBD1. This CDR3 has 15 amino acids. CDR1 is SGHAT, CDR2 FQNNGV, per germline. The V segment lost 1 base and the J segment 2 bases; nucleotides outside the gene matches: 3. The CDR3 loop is CASSLARTGNYGYTF. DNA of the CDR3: TGTGCCAGCAGCTTAGCCCGGACAGGGAACTATGGCTACACCTTC.

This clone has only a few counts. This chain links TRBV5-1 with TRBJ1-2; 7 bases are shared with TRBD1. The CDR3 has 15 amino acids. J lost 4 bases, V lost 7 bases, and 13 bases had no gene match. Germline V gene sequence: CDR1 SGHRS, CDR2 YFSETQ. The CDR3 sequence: CASALTGTAGYGYTF. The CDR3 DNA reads TGCGCCAGCGCCTTGACGGGGACAGCCGGCTATGGCTACACCTTC. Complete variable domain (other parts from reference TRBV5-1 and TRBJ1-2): KAGVTQTPRYLIKTRGQQVTLSCSPISGHRSVSWYQQTPGQGLQFLFEYFSETQRNKGNFPGRFSGRQFSNSRSEMNVSTLELGDSALYLCASALTGTAGYGYTFGSGTRLTVV.

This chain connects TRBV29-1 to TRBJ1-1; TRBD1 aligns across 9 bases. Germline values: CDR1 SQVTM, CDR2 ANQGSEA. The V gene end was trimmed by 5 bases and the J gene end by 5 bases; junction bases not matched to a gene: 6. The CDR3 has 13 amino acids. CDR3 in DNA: TGCAGCGTTTTTACAGGGGGCGCGACTGAAGCTTTCTTT. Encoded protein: CSVFTGGATEAFF.

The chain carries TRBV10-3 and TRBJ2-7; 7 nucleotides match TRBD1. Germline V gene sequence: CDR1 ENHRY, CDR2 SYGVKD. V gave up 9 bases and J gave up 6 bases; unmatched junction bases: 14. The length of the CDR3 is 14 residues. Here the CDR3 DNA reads TGTGCCATTCCCGCCGGAGACAGGGTTTTCGAGCAGTACGTC. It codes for CAIPAGDRVFEQYV.

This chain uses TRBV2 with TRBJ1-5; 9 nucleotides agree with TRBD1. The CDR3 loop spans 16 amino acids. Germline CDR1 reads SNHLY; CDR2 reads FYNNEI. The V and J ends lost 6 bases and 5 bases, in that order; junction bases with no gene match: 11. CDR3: CASRITGTGTDQPQHF. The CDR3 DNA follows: TGTGCCAGCAGGATTACCGGGACAGGGACCGATCAGCCCCAGCATTTT.

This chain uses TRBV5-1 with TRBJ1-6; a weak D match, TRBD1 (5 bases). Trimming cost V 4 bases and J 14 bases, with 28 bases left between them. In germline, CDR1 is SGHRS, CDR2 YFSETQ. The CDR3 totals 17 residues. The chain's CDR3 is CASSLLGAIGGEGSLHF. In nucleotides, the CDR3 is TGCGCCAGCAGCCTTTTGGGAGCGATCGGGGGAGAAGGGTCCCTCCACTTT.

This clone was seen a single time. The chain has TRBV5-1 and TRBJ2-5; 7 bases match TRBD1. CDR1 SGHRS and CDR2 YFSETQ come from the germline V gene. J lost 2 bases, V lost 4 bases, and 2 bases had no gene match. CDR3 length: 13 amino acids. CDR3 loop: CASSKTGQETQYF. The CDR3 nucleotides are TGCGCCAGCAGCAAGACAGGGCAAGAGACCCAGTACTTC.

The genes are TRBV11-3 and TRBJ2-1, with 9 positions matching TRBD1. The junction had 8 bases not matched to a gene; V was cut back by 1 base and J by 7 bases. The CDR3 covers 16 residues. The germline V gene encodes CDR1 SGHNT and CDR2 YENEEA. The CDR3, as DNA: TGTGCCAGCAGCTTAGCATCCGGGACAGGGAGGAATGAGCAGTTCTTC. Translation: CASSLASGTGRNEQFF.

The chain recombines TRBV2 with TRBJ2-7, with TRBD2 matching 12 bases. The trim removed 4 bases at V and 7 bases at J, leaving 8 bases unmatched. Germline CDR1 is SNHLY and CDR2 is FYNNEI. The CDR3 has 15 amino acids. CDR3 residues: CASSGTSGISGEQYF. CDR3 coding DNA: TGTGCCAGCAGTGGGACTAGCGGGATTTCGGGGGAGCAGTACTTC.

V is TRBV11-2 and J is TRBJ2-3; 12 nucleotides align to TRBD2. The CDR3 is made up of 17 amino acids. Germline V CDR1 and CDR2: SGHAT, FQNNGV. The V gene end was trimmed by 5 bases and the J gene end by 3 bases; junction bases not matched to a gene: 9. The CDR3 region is CASSPPRLAGETDTQYF. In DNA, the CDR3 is TGTGCCAGCAGCCCCCCCAGACTAGCGGGAGAAACAGATACGCAGTATTTT.

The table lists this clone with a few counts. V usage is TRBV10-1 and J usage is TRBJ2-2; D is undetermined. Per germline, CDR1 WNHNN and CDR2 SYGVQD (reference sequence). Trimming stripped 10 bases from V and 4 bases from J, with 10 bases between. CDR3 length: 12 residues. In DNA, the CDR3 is TGCGCCACCTCCTCGGGCACCGGGGAGCTGTTTTTT. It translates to CATSSGTGELFF.

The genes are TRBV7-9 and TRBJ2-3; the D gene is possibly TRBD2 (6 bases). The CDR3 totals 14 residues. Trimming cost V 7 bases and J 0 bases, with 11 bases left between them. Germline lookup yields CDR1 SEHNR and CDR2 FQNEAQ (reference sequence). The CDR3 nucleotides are TGTGCCAGCACCGGGACTGGTAGCACAGATACGCAGTATTTT. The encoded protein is CASTGTGSTDTQYF.

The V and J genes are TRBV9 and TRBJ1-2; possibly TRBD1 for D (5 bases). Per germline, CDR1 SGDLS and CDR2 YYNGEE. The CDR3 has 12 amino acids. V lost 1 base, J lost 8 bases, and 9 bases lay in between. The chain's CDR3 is CASSVISGGYTF. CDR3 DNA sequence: TGTGCCAGCAGCGTAATTTCAGGGGGCTACACCTTC. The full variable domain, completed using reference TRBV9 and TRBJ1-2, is DSGVTQTPKHLITATGQRVTLRCSPRSGDLSVYWYQQSLDQGLQFLIQYYNGEERAKGNILERFSAQQFPDLHSELNLSSLELGDSALYFCASSVISGGYTFGSGTRLTVV.

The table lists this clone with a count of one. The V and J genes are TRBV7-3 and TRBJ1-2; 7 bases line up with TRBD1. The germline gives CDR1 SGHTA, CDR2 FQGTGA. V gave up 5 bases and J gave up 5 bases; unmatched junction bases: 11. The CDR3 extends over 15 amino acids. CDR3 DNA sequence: TGTGCCAGCAGCCTCGGACAGGCCCCGGGATATGGCTACACCTTC. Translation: CASSLGQAPGYGYTF. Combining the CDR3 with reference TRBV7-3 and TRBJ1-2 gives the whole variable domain GAGVSQTPSNKVTEKGKYVELRCDPISGHTALYWYRQSLGQGPEFLIYFQGTGAADDSGLPNDRFFAVRPEGSVSTLKIQRTERGDSAVYLCASSLGQAPGYGYTFGSGTRLTVV.

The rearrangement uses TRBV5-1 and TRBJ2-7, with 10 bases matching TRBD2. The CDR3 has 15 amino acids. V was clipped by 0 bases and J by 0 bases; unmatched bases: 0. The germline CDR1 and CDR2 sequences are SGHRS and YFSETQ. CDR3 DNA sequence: TGCGCCAGCAGCTTGGTAGCGGGAGGCTCCTACGAGCAGTACTTC. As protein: CASSLVAGGSYEQYF. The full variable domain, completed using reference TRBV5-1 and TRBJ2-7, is KAGVTQTPRYLIKTRGQQVTLSCSPISGHRSVSWYQQTPGQGLQFLFEYFSETQRNKGNFPGRFSGRQFSNSRSEMNVSTLELGDSALYLCASSLVAGGSYEQYFGPGTRLTVT.

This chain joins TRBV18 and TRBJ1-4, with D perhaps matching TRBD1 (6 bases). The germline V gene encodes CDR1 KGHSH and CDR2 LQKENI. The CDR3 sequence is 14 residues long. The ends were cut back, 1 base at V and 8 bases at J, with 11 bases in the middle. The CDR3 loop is CASSPQGTSEKLFF. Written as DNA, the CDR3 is TGTGCCAGCTCACCACAAGGGACAAGCGAAAAACTGTTTTTT. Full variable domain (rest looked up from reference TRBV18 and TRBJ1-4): NAGVMQNPRHLVRRRGQEARLRCSPMKGHSHVYWYRQLPEEGLKFMVYLQKENIIDESGMPKERFSAEFPKEGPSILRIQQVVRGDSAAYFCASSPQGTSEKLFFGSGTQLSVL.

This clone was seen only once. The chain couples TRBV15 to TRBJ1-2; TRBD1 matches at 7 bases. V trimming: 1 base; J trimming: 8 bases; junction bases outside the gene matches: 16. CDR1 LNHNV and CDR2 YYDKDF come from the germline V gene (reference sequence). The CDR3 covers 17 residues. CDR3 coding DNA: TGTGCCACCAGCAGAGGACCGGGACAGCCTTCTCCAGAGGGCTACACCTTC. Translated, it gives CATSRGPGQPSPEGYTF.

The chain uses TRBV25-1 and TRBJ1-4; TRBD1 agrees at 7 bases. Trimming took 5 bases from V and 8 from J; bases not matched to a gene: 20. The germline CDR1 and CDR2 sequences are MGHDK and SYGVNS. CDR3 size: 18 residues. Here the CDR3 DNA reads TGTGCCAGCAGTCCCCCTTTCGGGGCGACAGGGCTGGGCGAAAAACTGTTTTTT. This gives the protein CASSPPFGATGLGEKLFF.

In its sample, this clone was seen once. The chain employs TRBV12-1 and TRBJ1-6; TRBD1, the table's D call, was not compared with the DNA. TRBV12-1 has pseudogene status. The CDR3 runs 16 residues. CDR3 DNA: TGTGCCAGCAGCCACCGGGACAGGGGAAATAATTCACCCCTCCACTTT. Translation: CASSHRDRGNNSPLHF.

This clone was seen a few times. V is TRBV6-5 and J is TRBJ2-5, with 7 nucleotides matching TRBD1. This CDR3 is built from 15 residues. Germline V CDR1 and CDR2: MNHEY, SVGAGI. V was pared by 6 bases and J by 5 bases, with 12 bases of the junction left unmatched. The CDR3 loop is CASRSGNRGRETQYF. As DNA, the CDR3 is TGTGCCAGCAGGAGCGGTAACAGGGGCCGGGAGACCCAGTACTTC.

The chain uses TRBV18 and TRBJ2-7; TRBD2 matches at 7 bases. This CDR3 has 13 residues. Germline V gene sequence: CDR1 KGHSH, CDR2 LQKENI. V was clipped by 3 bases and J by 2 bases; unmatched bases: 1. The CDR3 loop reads CASSPGGTYEQYV. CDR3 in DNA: TGTGCCAGCTCACCGGGGGGGACCTACGAGCAGTACGTC.